Each of the 20 T cell receptor beta chains below was sequenced from the same sample in a study of blood T cell repertoires in COVID-19. Libraries were prepared by immunoSEQ multiplex PCR; TCRdb keeps only in-frame clonotypes and omits some of them. The repertoire holds approximately 150,000 clones, with about 82% as singletons. The sequenced sample consisted of PBMCs or T cells enriched from blood (not recorded which). These receptors were collected from a woman aged 40 to 50 who had recovered from COVID-19.

The CDR3 protein is CASSQATGRYTF. CDR3 sequence (DNA): TGTGCCAGCAGCCAAGCGACAGGCCGCTACACCTTC. The J gene is TRBJ1-2, the V gene TRBV3-1 (or the pseudogene TRBV3-2); possibly TRBD1 for D (6 bases). Germline lookup yields CDR1 LGHDT and CDR2 YNNKEL (reference sequence). V was clipped by 1 base and J by 9 bases, with 9 bases between them. This CDR3 has 12 residues.

The chain combines TRBV6-5 with TRBJ1-5; 7 bases are shared with TRBD1. CDR3 size: 15 residues. V lost 5 bases and J lost 0; bases outside the gene matches: 4. Germline V CDR1 and CDR2: MNHEY, SVGAGI. CDR3 amino acids: CASSRQGYSNQPQHF. In nucleotides, the CDR3 is TGTGCCAGCAGTAGACAGGGTTATAGCAATCAGCCCCAGCATTTT.

This clone appeared once. The V and J genes are TRBV5-1 and TRBJ2-2, with 7 bases aligning to TRBD2. Per germline, CDR1 SGHRS and CDR2 YFSETQ. Germline trimming cut 3 bases from V and 0 bases from J; bases unmatched to any gene: 5. This CDR3 has 16 amino acids. This chain's CDR3 is CASSSTSVSNTGELFF. The DNA of the CDR3 is TGCGCCAGCAGCTCCACTAGCGTCTCGAACACCGGGGAGCTGTTTTTT. Drawing the rest from reference TRBV5-1 and TRBJ2-2, the complete variable domain is KAGVTQTPRYLIKTRGQQVTLSCSPISGHRSVSWYQQTPGQGLQFLFEYFSETQRNKGNFPGRFSGRQFSNSRSEMNVSTLELGDSALYLCASSSTSVSNTGELFFGEGSRLTVL.

Remarks on this clone: This specimen includes other DNA sequences encoding the same CDR3. The chain employs TRBV30 and TRBJ2-2, with D maybe TRBD1 (6 bases). The germline V gene encodes CDR1 GTSNPN and CDR2 SVGIG (reference sequence). The germline V and J ends were trimmed by 0 bases and 1 base, with 6 bases remaining between them. CDR3 length equals 14 residues. The CDR3 DNA follows: TGTGCCTGGAGTGTGGGACAGAACACCGGGGAGCTGTTTTTT. This codes for CAWSVGQNTGELFF.

The chain recombines TRBV4-1 with TRBJ1-2, with D possibly TRBD1 on 5 matching bases. V was trimmed by 1 base and J by 4 bases, leaving 13 bases between them. The germline V gene encodes CDR1 MGHRA and CDR2 YSYEKL. This CDR3 is 15 amino acids long. CDR3 amino acids: CASSQVTQQVYGYTF. The CDR3 nucleotides are TGCGCCAGCAGCCAAGTTACCCAACAGGTCTATGGCTACACCTTC.

This rearrangement joins TRBV18 to TRBJ1-2; 7 bases align to TRBD1. This CDR3 contains 16 residues. With 4 bases clipped from V and 2 bases from J, the junction kept 10 bases outside the gene matches. The V gene's germline CDR1 is KGHSH and CDR2 LQKENI. Here the CDR3 DNA reads TGTGCCAGCTCACTTGTGACAGGGTTTCAAAACTATGGCTACACCTTC. Translated: CASSLVTGFQNYGYTF.

This chain uses TRBV7-8 with TRBJ2-2, with D possibly being TRBD2 (6 bases). The germline V and J ends were trimmed by 5 bases and 0 bases, with 10 bases remaining between them. The CDR3 is 15 amino acids. CDR1 SGHVS and CDR2 FQNEAQ come from the germline V gene. Written as DNA, the CDR3 is TGTGCCAGCAGCCCCCCTAGCGCGAACACCGGGGAGCTGTTTTTT. It specifies CASSPPSANTGELFF.

The rearrangement joins TRBV2 to TRBJ2-7; D is unresolved. Trimming removed 8 bases from V and 6 bases from J, with 11 bases in between. Germline-derived CDR1 and CDR2 are SNHLY and FYNNEI. CDR3 size: 11 residues. CDR3 in DNA: TGTGCCAGCGGGCCAGGTCCCGAGCAGTACTTC. This encodes CASGPGPEQYF. The entire variable domain, with the rest obtained from reference TRBV2 and TRBJ2-7, is as follows: EPEVTQTPSHQVTQMGQEVILRCVPISNHLYFYWYRQILGQKVEFLVSFYNNEISEKSEIFDDQFSVERPDGSNFTLKIRSTKLEDSAMYFCASGPGPEQYFGPGTRLTVT.

This sequence joins TRBV27 and TRBJ2-1; perhaps TRBD2 as D (6 bases). Per the germline V gene, CDR1 is MNHEY and CDR2 is SMNVEV (reference sequence). V was clipped by 6 bases and J by 0 bases, with 30 bases between them. The CDR3 is 21 residues long. The CDR3 DNA is TGTGCCAGCAGGGGGAGGTTCGGGATTTTTTTTCGGGGTAGCTCCTACAATGAGCAGTTCTTC. It specifies CASRGRFGIFFRGSSYNEQFF.

This clone was recorded once. The rearrangement uses TRBV7-9 and TRBJ1-4; no clear D. In germline, CDR1 is SEHNR, CDR2 FQNEAQ (reference sequence). The CDR3 extends over 13 amino acids. Trimming took 1 base from V and 7 from J, leaving 7 bases between them. DNA for the CDR3: TGTGCCAGCAGCTTAGTCGAGGGTGAAAAACTGTTTTTT. Protein product: CASSLVEGEKLFF.

This clone was detected only once. V is TRBV27 and J is TRBJ2-7; weak D call: TRBD1 (6 bases). Germline CDR1 MNHEY, CDR2 SMNVEV (reference sequence). With 6 bases removed from V and 1 base from J, the gap between germline ends came to 16 bases. This CDR3 is built from 15 residues. The CDR3 sequence is CASRNGLTGSYEQYF. CDR3 nucleotide sequence: TGTGCCAGCAGAAATGGTCTGACAGGATCCTACGAGCAGTACTTC.

The chain is built from TRBV24-1 and TRBJ1-2; D may be TRBD1 (5 bases). The germline V gene has CDR1 KGHDR and CDR2 SFDVKD. Trimming removed 7 bases from V and 3 bases from J, with 11 bases in between. The CDR3 runs 13 residues. The CDR3 nucleotides are TGTGCCACCAGAGGGGAGGGGCACTATGGCTACACCTTC. This codes for CATRGEGHYGYTF.

The rearrangement uses TRBV7-6 and TRBJ1-4; 10 bases align to TRBD1. Germline V gene lookup returns CDR1 SGHVS and CDR2 FNYEAQ. J gave up 8 bases and V 4 bases, and 7 bases lay outside the gene matches. There are 15 residues in the CDR3. The CDR3 here is CASSSHGTGEEKLFF. The CDR3 DNA reads as TGTGCCAGCAGCTCCCATGGGACAGGGGAGGAAAAACTGTTTTTT.

This chain uses TRBV7-9 with TRBJ1-1; D ambiguous. The CDR3 consists of 11 residues. With 4 bases removed from V and 5 bases from J, the gap between germline ends came to 5 bases. Germline-derived CDR1 and CDR2 are SEHNR and FQNEAQ (reference sequence). In DNA, the CDR3 is TGTGCCAGCAGCTCCACAACTGAAGCTTTCTTT. Its protein is CASSSTTEAFF.

The DNA of the CDR3 is TGTGCCAGCAGTTTAGGGACAGGGCCCCACTATGGCTACACCTTC. Translating gives CASSLGTGPHYGYTF. The rearrangement links TRBV27 to TRBJ1-2; TRBD1 aligns across 9 bases. The CDR3 contains 15 residues. Germline CDR1 is MNHEY and CDR2 is SMNVEV (reference sequence). The V segment lost 2 bases and the J segment 3 bases; nucleotides outside the gene matches: 4.

V usage is TRBV28 and J usage is TRBJ1-3; a possible D gene is TRBD1 (5 bases). The CDR3 length is 15 residues. Trimming took 5 bases from V and 1 from J, leaving 12 bases between them. CDR1 is MDHEN, CDR2 SYDVKM, per germline. The CDR3 sequence is CASSTPGPSGNTIYF. Written as DNA, the CDR3 is TGTGCCAGCAGTACCCCAGGGCCTTCTGGAAACACCATATATTTT.

This clone was counted between two and nine times. V usage is TRBV10-1 and J usage is TRBJ2-3; perhaps TRBD1 as D (6 bases). V dropped 2 bases and J dropped 3 bases, with 12 bases sitting between them. This CDR3 spans 15 amino acids. Germline CDR1 reads WNHNN; CDR2 reads SYGVQD (reference sequence). The CDR3 sequence is CASSETRQATDTQYF. Here the CDR3 DNA reads TGCGCCAGCAGTGAGACCCGACAGGCTACAGATACGCAGTATTTT.

The gene calls are TRBV7-2 and TRBJ2-7; D is possibly TRBD2 (6 bases). The V end lost 5 bases, the J end lost 5 bases, and 16 bases lay between the germline ends. Germline loops: CDR1 SGHTA, CDR2 FQGNSA. The CDR3 consists of 14 residues. In DNA form, the CDR3 reads TGTGCCAGCAGCCCGACAATGCCGGGGGACGAGCAGTACTTC. Amino acid sequence: CASSPTMPGDEQYF.

The chain joins TRBV20-1 to TRBJ1-2; the D is unclear. CDR1 DFQATT and CDR2 SNEGSKA come from the germline V gene (reference sequence). V was pared by 7 bases and J by 2 bases, with 8 bases between. The length of the CDR3 is 11 residues. CDR3 in DNA: TGCAGTGTCTGGGCGAACTATGGCTACACCTTC. It translates to CSVWANYGYTF.

V is TRBV11-3 and J is TRBJ2-1; D gene ambiguous. V was shortened by 4 bases and J by 7 bases, with 5 bases between the two germline ends. The CDR3 contains 11 residues. Germline-derived CDR1 and CDR2 are SGHNT and YENEEA. The CDR3 coding sequence is TGTGCCAGCAGCTCCCAAAATGAGCAGTTCTTC. It codes for CASSSQNEQFF.